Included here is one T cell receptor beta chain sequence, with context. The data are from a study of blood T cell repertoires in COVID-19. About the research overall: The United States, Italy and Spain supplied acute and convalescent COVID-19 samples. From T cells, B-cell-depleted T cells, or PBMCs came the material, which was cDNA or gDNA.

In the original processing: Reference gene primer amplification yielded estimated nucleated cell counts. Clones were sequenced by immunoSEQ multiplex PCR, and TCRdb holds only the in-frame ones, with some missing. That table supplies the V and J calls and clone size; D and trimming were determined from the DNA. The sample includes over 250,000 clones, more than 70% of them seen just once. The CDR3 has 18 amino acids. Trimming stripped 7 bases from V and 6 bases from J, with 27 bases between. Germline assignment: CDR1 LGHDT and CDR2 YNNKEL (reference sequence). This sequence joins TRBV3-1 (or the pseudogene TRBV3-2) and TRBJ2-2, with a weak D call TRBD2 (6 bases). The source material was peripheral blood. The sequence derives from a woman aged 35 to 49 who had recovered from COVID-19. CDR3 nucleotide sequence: TGTGCCAGCACCCCGAGGTCTGCGGGATGGGCTTGGTCCGGGGAGCTGTTTTTT. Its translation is CASTPRSAGWAWSGELFF.